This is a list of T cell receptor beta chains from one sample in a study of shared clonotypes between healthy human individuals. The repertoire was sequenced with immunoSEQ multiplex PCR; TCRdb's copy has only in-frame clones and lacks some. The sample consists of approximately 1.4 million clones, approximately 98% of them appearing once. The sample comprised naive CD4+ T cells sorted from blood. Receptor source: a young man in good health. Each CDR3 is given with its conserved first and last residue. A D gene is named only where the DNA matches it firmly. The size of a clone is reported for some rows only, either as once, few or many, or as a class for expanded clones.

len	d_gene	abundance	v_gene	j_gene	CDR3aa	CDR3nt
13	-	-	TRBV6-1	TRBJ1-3	CASSERIGNTIYF	TGTGCCAGCAGTGAGAGGATTGGAAACACCATATATTTT
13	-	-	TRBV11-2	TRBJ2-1	CASLGWGYNEQFF	TGTGCCAGCCTAGGTTGGGGTTACAATGAGCAGTTCTTC
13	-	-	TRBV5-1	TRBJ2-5	CASSRGQGETQYF	TGCGCCAGCAGTCGGGGGCAGGGAGAGACCCAGTACTTC
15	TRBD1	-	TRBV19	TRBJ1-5	CASSMTGKLNQPQHF	TGTGCCAGTAGTATGACAGGGAAGTTAAATCAGCCCCAGCATTTT
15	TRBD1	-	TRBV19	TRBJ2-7	CASRTQGAALYEQYF	TGTGCCAGTAGGACACAGGGGGCGGCCTTGTACGAGCAGTACTTC
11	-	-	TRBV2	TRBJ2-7	CASRETYEQYF	TGTGCCAGCAGGGAAACCTACGAGCAGTACTTC
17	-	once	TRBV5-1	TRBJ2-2	CASSLASPPGFNGELFF	TGCGCCAGCAGCTTGGCCTCCCCCCCTGGATTTAACGGGGAGCTGTTTTTT
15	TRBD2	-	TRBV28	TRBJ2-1	CASTGTSGDYNEQFF	TGTGCCAGCACCGGGACTAGCGGAGATTACAATGAGCAGTTCTTC
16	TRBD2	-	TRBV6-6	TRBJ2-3	CASSYSLAGGRDTQYF	TGTGCCAGCAGTTACTCCCTAGCGGGAGGAAGAGATACGCAGTATTTT
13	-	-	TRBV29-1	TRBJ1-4	CSVKGPTNEKLFF	TGCAGCGTTAAGGGGCCAACTAATGAAAAACTGTTTTTT
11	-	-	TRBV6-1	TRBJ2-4	CASSDLNIQYF	TGTGCCAGCAGTGATCTAAACATTCAGTACTTC
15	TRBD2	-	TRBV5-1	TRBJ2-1	CASSWLAGEDNEQFF	TGCGCCAGCAGCTGGCTAGCGGGGGAGGACAATGAGCAGTTCTTC
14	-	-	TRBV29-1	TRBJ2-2	CSVAQDWDTGELFF	TGCAGCGTCGCCCAGGATTGGGACACCGGGGAGCTGTTTTTT
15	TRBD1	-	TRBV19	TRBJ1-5	CATSPAAGGLQPQHF	TGTGCCACTTCCCCCGCGGCAGGGGGCCTTCAGCCCCAGCATTTT
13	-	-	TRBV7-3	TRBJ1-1	CASSLGSGTEAFF	TGTGCCAGCAGCTTAGGGTCGGGAACTGAAGCTTTCTTT
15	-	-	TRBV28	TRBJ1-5	CASSFGGAGDQPQHF	TGTGCCAGCAGTTTTGGAGGCGCAGGGGATCAGCCCCAGCATTTT
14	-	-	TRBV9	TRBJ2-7	CASSVGLGSYEQYF	TGTGCCAGCAGCGTGGGGCTAGGGAGCTACGAGCAGTACTTC
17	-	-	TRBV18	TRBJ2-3	CASSPRGSGSSTDTQYF	TGTGCCAGCTCACCACGCGGTTCAGGGAGTTCGACAGATACGCAGTATTTT
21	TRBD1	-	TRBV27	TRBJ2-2	CASSFRLTYRGIKLTAPELFF	TGTGCCAGCAGTTTTAGGTTGACTTACAGGGGAATTAAACTCACCGCTCCGGAGCTGTTTTTT
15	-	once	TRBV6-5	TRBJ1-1	CASSYSTHMNTEAFF	TGTGCCAGCAGTTACTCAACACACATGAACACTGAAGCTTTCTTT
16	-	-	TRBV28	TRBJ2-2	CASSLFRHPNTGELFF	TGTGCCAGCAGTTTATTTCGACACCCGAACACCGGGGAGCTGTTTTTT
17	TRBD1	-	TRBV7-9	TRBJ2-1	CASSLARAGGSYNEQFF	TGTGCCAGCAGCTTAGCGCGAGCAGGGGGCTCCTACAATGAGCAGTTCTTC
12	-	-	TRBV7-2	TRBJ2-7	CASSLTYYEQYF	TGTGCCAGCAGCTTAACCTACTACGAGCAGTACTTC
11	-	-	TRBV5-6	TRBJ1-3	CASSLLNTIYF	TGTGCCAGCAGCTTGCTCAACACCATATATTTT
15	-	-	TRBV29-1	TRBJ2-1	CSVGQSAEGSGEQFF	TGCAGCGTTGGCCAATCAGCGGAGGGGTCCGGTGAGCAGTTCTTC
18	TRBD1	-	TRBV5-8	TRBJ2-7	CASSLRVRDRDFTYEQYF	TGTGCCAGCAGCTTGCGGGTCCGGGACAGGGATTTCACCTACGAGCAGTACTTC
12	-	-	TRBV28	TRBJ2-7	CAVNEGVDEQYF	TGTGCCGTGAACGAAGGGGTTGACGAGCAGTACTTC
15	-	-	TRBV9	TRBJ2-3	CASSPRDSGTDTQYF	TGTGCCAGCAGCCCCCGCGATAGCGGCACAGATACGCAGTATTTT
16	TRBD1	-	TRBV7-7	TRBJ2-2	CASSLTTGGFTGELFF	TGTGCTAGCAGCTTAACTACAGGGGGCTTCACCGGGGAGCTGTTTTTT
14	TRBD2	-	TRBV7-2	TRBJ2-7	CASSSTHGRLEQYF	TGTGCCAGCAGCTCAACGCACGGGAGGCTCGAGCAGTACTTC
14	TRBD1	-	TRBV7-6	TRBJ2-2	CASSFGTGAGELFF	TGTGCCAGCAGCTTCGGGACAGGGGCCGGGGAGCTGTTTTTT
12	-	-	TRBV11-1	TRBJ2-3	CASSQSTDTQYF	TGTGCCAGCAGCCAAAGCACAGATACGCAGTATTTT
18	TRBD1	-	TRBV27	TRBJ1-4	CASSLSATGVGTNEKLFF	TGTGCCAGCAGTTTATCAGCAACAGGGGTTGGGACTAATGAAAAACTGTTTTTT
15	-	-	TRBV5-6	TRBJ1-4	CASSSRPATNEKLFF	TGTGCCAGCAGCTCGCGGCCAGCAACTAATGAAAAACTGTTTTTT
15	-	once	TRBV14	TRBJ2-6	CASSQDFSGANVLTF	TGTGCCAGCAGCCAAGACTTTTCTGGGGCCAACGTCCTGACTTTC
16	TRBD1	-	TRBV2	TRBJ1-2	CASIPDRVIAWVGYTF	TGTGCCAGCATCCCGGACAGGGTTATTGCTTGGGTTGGCTACACCTTC